A single sample gave rise to the 29 T cell receptor beta chains below, sequenced in a study of esophageal squamous cell carcinoma under preoperative chemotherapy. One entry per CDR3 protein, called by TCRdb with MiXCR from the PCR reads. Altogether about 30,000 distinct CDR3 sequences are present, approximately 50% being singletons, with the ten largest covering 12%. This sample's time point: before preoperative PTX-NDP chemotherapy. Sampling was carried out from a patient given preoperative chemotherapy. Receptors were obtained from a human donor with esophageal squamous cell carcinoma. The donor label of this sample is uncertain.

This clonotype was found many times. The V gene is TRBV11-2, the J gene TRBJ2-2, with 10 bases matching TRBD2. This CDR3 region has 16 residues. Germline CDR1 and CDR2: SGHAT and FQNNGV. Trimming at V came to 1 base and at J to 5 bases, leaving 4 bases not matched to a gene. CDR3 in DNA: TGTGCCAGCAGCTTAGCTAGCGGGAGTTGGACCGGGGAGCTGTTTTTT. As protein: CASSLASGSWTGELFF.

This chain links TRBV3-1 with TRBJ2-2; 12 bases are shared with TRBD2. Germline lookup yields CDR1 LGHDT and CDR2 YNNKEL (reference sequence). V was clipped by 4 bases and J by 5 bases; unmatched bases: 5. The CDR3 has 16 residues. CDR3 DNA sequence: TGTGCCAGCAGCCTTGGACTAGCGGGAAGAACCGGGGAGCTGTTTTTT. Its translation: CASSLGLAGRTGELFF.

As for this clonotype: The junction and the germline gene differ at one end; a read error may be behind it. The CDR3 protein is CASSLHGTQETRHF. CDR3 bases: TGTGCCAGCAGCTTACATGGGACTCAAGAGACCCGACACTTC. This rearrangement joins TRBV7-2 to TRBJ2-5; tentative D call: TRBD2 (6 bases). The CDR3 has 14 residues. The V gene's germline CDR1 is SGHTA and CDR2 FQGNSA.

Many counts were recorded for this clonotype. The chain recombines TRBV12-3 or TRBV12-4 with TRBJ2-3; 8 bases are a match to TRBD2. The CDR3 has 14 residues. Germline trimming cut 7 bases from V and 4 bases from J; bases unmatched to any gene: 7. CDR3 amino acids: CASINSGAADTQYF. The CDR3 DNA is TGTGCCAGCATTAATAGCGGGGCGGCAGATACGCAGTATTTT.

The J gene is TRBJ2-1, the V gene TRBV30; 11 bases are shared with TRBD2. This CDR3 region has 15 residues. The germline V gene encodes CDR1 GTSNPN and CDR2 SVGIG (reference sequence). V shed 0 bases, J shed 10 bases, and the junction held 8 bases outside the gene matches. The chain's CDR3 is CAWSVLAGGLGEQFF. The CDR3, as DNA: TGTGCCTGGAGTGTGCTAGCGGGGGGTCTGGGAGAGCAGTTCTTC.

The chain couples TRBV7-3 to TRBJ2-4, with 8 bases lining up with TRBD2. Looked up from germline, CDR1 is SGHTA and CDR2 is FQGTGA. With 5 bases clipped from V and 13 bases from J, the junction kept 13 bases outside the gene matches. The CDR3 is made up of 14 amino acids. In nucleotides, the CDR3 is TGTGCCAGCAGCGCCCGGGAGGGCCCCGATGAGCAGTACTTC. It is translated as CASSAREGPDEQYF.

This clonotype showed up just a few times. This chain joins TRBV5-1 and TRBJ2-3; D gene ambiguous. V lost 1 base and J lost 6, with 3 bases in between. This CDR3 contains 11 residues. Germline values: CDR1 SGHRS, CDR2 YFSETQ. The chain's CDR3 is CASSLTDTQYF. Written as DNA, the CDR3 is TGCGCCAGCAGCTTGACGGATACGCAGTATTTT. The whole variable domain, filled in from reference TRBV5-1 and TRBJ2-3, reads KAGVTQTPRYLIKTRGQQVTLSCSPISGHRSVSWYQQTPGQGLQFLFEYFSETQRNKGNFPGRFSGRQFSNSRSEMNVSTLELGDSALYLCASSLTDTQYFGPGTRLTVL.

In its sample, this clonotype was seen many times. The rearrangement uses TRBV6-6 and TRBJ2-1; D perhaps matches TRBD1 (5 bases). The CDR3 extends over 13 amino acids. V was shortened by 8 bases and J by 3 bases, with 11 bases between the two germline ends. Germline V gene lookup returns CDR1 MNHNY and CDR2 SVGAGI (reference sequence). The CDR3, as DNA: TGTGCCAGCTCGGTCCAGGGCTACAATGAGCAGTTCTTC. Its protein is CASSVQGYNEQFF.

The chain recombines TRBV7-4 with TRBJ2-3; D unresolved. The CDR3 sequence is 15 residues long. Germline CDR1 and CDR2: SGHVT and SQSDAQ. V lost 5 bases and J lost 10, with 22 bases in between. DNA for the CDR3: TGTGCCAGCAGCCTCAAGGCTGCGAACACCGAGGCGCAGTATTTT. This translates into CASSLKAANTEAQYF.

This clonotype appeared many times. The chain employs TRBV7-2 and TRBJ2-1, with 13 bases fitting TRBD2. V was pared by 1 base and J by 2 bases, with 8 bases of the junction left unmatched. Germline V gene lookup returns CDR1 SGHTA and CDR2 FQGNSA. This CDR3 has 19 amino acids. The CDR3 nucleotides read TGTGCCAGCAGCTTAGTAGGTCGGACTAGCGGGGGAGCCTACAATGAGCAGTTCTTC. It codes for CASSLVGRTSGGAYNEQFF.

This clonotype was counted between two and nine times. As DNA, the CDR3 is TGTGCCAGCAGCTTATGGGGGGAGAGGAGCAATGAGCAGTTCTTC. Protein: CASSLWGERSNEQFF. The chain joins TRBV7-3 to TRBJ2-1; maybe TRBD2 (6 bases). The CDR3 sequence is 15 residues long. The V end lost 2 bases, the J end lost 6 bases, and 14 bases lay between the germline ends. Germline CDR1 is SGHTA and CDR2 is FQGTGA.

The rearrangement joins TRBV7-3 to TRBJ2-4, with D perhaps being TRBD1 or TRBD2 (6 bases each). Trimming pared 5 bases from V and 13 bases from J, leaving 30 bases between. The V gene's germline CDR1 is SGHTA and CDR2 FQGTGA. CDR3 length equals 17 residues. This CDR3 reads CASSVGPGGRDKEIQYF. The CDR3 coding sequence is TGTGCCAGCAGCGTGGGGCCCGGGGGACGGGACAAAGAGATCCAGTACTTC.

This clonotype was picked up a small number of times. A clone one base away is much larger, so this may be a read error. This chain joins TRBV6-4 and TRBJ2-5; 9 positions agree with TRBD2. The CDR3 contains 14 residues. J lost 11 bases, V lost 0 bases, and 7 bases had no gene match. Germline V gives CDR1 MRHNA, CDR2 SNTAGT. CDR3 DNA: TGTGCCAGCAGTGACTCGCGGGAGGGCAATGAGCAGTACTTC. This sequence encodes CASSDSREGNEQYF.

In its sample, this clonotype is large. CDR3 in amino acids: CASTPGGPRTEQFF. Written as DNA, the CDR3 is TGTGCCAGCACCCCCGGGGGCCCCCGAACTGAGCAGTTCTTC. The chain uses TRBV6-6 and TRBJ2-1; D tentatively fits TRBD1 or TRBD2 (6 bases each). The germline V gene has CDR1 MNHNY and CDR2 SVGAGI (reference sequence). V lost 7 bases, J lost 9 bases, and 19 bases lay in between. The CDR3 runs to 14 residues.

As for this clonotype: A read error may account for a junction end that differs from germline. The chain is built from TRBV12-3 or TRBV12-4 and TRBJ2-5, with D possibly TRBD2 on 6 matching bases. CDR3 size: 14 residues. CDR3 protein: CACTARGAKDTQYF. The CDR3 DNA reads TGTGCGTGTACCGCGCGCGGGGCCAAAGACACCCAGTACTTC.

For this clonotype: A much larger clone sits a single nucleotide away, making a read error possible. The chain recombines TRBV19 with TRBJ2-5, with 9 positions matching TRBD1. The CDR3 is 16 amino acids. CDR1 is LNHDA and CDR2 is SQIVND in the germline V gene (reference sequence). Unmatched junction bases numbered 19, after V lost 6 bases and J lost 11 bases. This chain's CDR3 is CASRDRGQSSYNEQYF. In DNA form, the CDR3 reads TGTGCCAGTAGGGACAGGGGCCAAAGCTCCTACAATGAGCAGTACTTC.

This clonotype was counted a single time. The chain joins TRBV27 to TRBJ2-1; 9 bases match TRBD2. Germline CDR1 is MNHEY and CDR2 is SMNVEV (reference sequence). This CDR3 is 11 amino acids long. V dropped 10 bases and J dropped 10; count of bases not matched to a gene: 5. The CDR3 here is CAIGLAYEQFF. For the CDR3, the DNA is TGTGCCATTGGACTAGCGTACGAGCAGTTCTTC.

The chain carries TRBV6-5 and TRBJ2-5; TRBD2 is a possible D gene (6 bases). The J call is in doubt because the DNA end fits TRBJ2-1 better. This CDR3 spans 15 amino acids. Germline V gives CDR1 MNHEY, CDR2 SVGAGI. The CDR3 region has the DNA TGTGCCAGCAGTTTAGGGACTGATTTTTACAATGAGCAGTTCTTC. This gives the protein CASSLGTDFYNEQFF.

This clonotype has ten or more counts. V gene TRBV6-1 combines with J gene TRBJ1-4; D not certain. Germline loops: CDR1 MNHNS, CDR2 SASEGT. The germline V and J ends were trimmed by 4 bases and 7 bases, with 10 bases remaining between them. This CDR3 region has 13 residues. The CDR3 DNA is TGTGCCAGCAGTGGATGGGGTGGTGAAAAACTGTTTTTT. Residues: CASSGWGGEKLFF.

A word on this clonotype: No conserved phenylalanine or tryptophan ends this CDR3, so it is likely a read error. The DNA is left out, because the CDR3 cannot be placed on it with certainty; the CDR3 is given as TCRdb lists it. The chain couples TRBV7-2 to TRBJ2-5. Both ends counted, the CDR3 spans 11 residues. Germline values: CDR1 SGHTA, CDR2 FQGNSA. The CDR3: CASSLWETQFL.

This clonotype has just a few counts. V and J are TRBV11-3 and TRBJ2-1, with 8 bases identical to TRBD1. The V gene's germline CDR1 is SGHNT and CDR2 YENEEA. Trimming at V came to 5 bases and at J to 9 bases, leaving 3 bases not matched to a gene. The CDR3 loop spans 12 amino acids. CDR3 protein: CASSEQGGEQFF. The CDR3 DNA reads as TGTGCCAGCAGCGAACAGGGGGGTGAGCAGTTCTTC.

Regarding this clonotype: Germline and junction disagree at one end, which may indicate a read error. The genes are TRBV7-8 and TRBJ2-5; 11 bases line up with TRBD2. This CDR3 contains 18 residues. CDR1 SGHVS and CDR2 FQNEAQ come from the germline V gene. CDR3 loop: CASSPDDGLAGHTETQYF. In DNA form, the CDR3 reads TGTGCCAGCAGCCCCGACGATGGACTAGCGGGTCACACAGAGACCCAGTATTTC.

The chain employs TRBV7-6 and TRBJ2-5, with a possible D match to TRBD2 (5 bases). The germline V gene encodes CDR1 SGHVS and CDR2 FNYEAQ. The CDR3 totals 16 residues. The V gene lost 8 bases and the J gene lost 1 base, with 20 bases spanning the gap. In DNA form, the CDR3 reads TGTGCCAGCGGCGTGCTGGCGGGCCGGGGCCAAGAGACCCAGTACTTC. As protein: CASGVLAGRGQETQYF.

This sequence joins TRBV12-3 or TRBV12-4 and TRBJ2-3; D remains ambiguous. The end of the DNA aligns better with TRBJ2-1, so the J call may be wrong. This CDR3 has 14 residues. The chain's CDR3 is CAIQDLHSTNEQFF. The CDR3 nucleotides are TGTGCCATCCAGGACCTACATTCGACCAATGAGCAGTTCTTC.

This clonotype was detected ten times or more. The chain carries TRBV7-9 and TRBJ2-1; perhaps TRBD2 as D (5 bases). CDR1 and CDR2 from the germline V gene are SEHNR and FQNEAQ (reference sequence). The CDR3 runs 17 residues. V lost 0 bases to trimming and J lost 1 base, with 13 bases between them. The CDR3 reads CASSLALGVASYNEQFF. In DNA form, the CDR3 reads TGTGCCAGCAGCTTAGCGCTGGGAGTGGCATCCTACAATGAGCAGTTCTTC.

About this clonotype: Likely a read error: the CDR3 ends without its conserved phenylalanine or tryptophan. Because the CDR3's place on the DNA is in doubt, the DNA is left out and the CDR3 is given as listed by TCRdb. V usage is TRBV6-5 and J usage is TRBJ2-1; the DNA was not used to check the table's D call, TRBD1. Germline values: CDR1 MNHEY, CDR2 SVGAGI. 17 amino acids form the CDR3, both terminal residues included. The CDR3 here is CASSYASRDRGAASRYS.

V and J are TRBV7-3 and TRBJ2-3; 8 positions agree with TRBD2. V was pared by 5 bases and J by 6 bases, with 13 bases of the junction left unmatched. From germline, CDR1 is SGHTA and CDR2 FQGTGA. The CDR3 is 16 amino acids. This CDR3 is CASSTRVAGRGDTQYF. The CDR3 DNA is TGTGCCAGCAGCACGAGGGTAGCGGGAAGGGGGGATACGCAGTATTTT.

In the case of this clonotype: The missing conserved phenylalanine or tryptophan at the end of this CDR3 makes a read error likely. This chain connects TRBV7-9 to TRBJ2-5; 9 bases map to TRBD2. The CDR3 loop spans 16 amino acids. Germline CDR1 and CDR2: SEHNR and FQNEAQ (reference sequence). V was clipped by 5 bases and J by 6 bases; unmatched bases: 13. CDR3: CASSPAGRGGPKTQYS. The CDR3 DNA sequence: TGTGCCAGCAGCCCCGCCGGGCGGGGGGGGCCAAAGACCCAGTACTCC.

This clonotype ranks as medium-sized. The CDR3: CASMLQVNYNEQFF. CDR3 sequence (DNA): TGTGCCAGCATGCTTCAGGTAAACTACAATGAGCAGTTCTTC. The rearrangement links TRBV11-2 to TRBJ2-1; D is unresolved. The CDR3 contains 14 residues. V was cut by 7 bases and J by 3 bases, with 13 bases left in between. CDR1 and CDR2 (germline): SGHAT, FQNNGV.